A selection of T cell receptor beta chains follows, all from one sample in a study of regulatory T cells in long-lasting Graves disease. In TCRdb, the multiplex PCR reads were re-called with MiXCR into one record per CDR3 protein. The table lists about 460,000 distinct CDR3 sequences, 14% of them singletons, with roughly 15% in the top ten. These data are also associated with another study on T cells in Graves' hyperthyroidism and ophthalmopathy.

The sequences come from peripheral blood mononuclear cells (PBMCs), collected at new diagnosis, from a patient treated with antithyroid drugs. These receptors came from a woman in her forties or fifties with Graves disease. Each CDR3 is given with its conserved first and last residue. D genes are given only for firm matches. Clone size is given for some rows only: seen once, a few or many times, or a class if the clone is expanded.

J	size	D	V	DNA	CDR3
TRBJ2-1	-	-	TRBV5-8	TGTGCCAGCAGCCCCTGGGAACGGCCCCTCGATGAGCAGTTCTTC	CASSPWERPLDEQFF
TRBJ1-4	-	-	TRBV6-1	TGTGCCAGCAGTGAAGAAATAGGGTCGGCAACTAATGAAAAACTGTTTTTT	CASSEEIGSATNEKLFF
TRBJ2-5	many	TRBD1	TRBV11-3	TGTGCCAGCAGCCCCAGGGGGCTAGGGGAGACCCAGTACTTC	CASSPRGLGETQYF
TRBJ2-4	many	-	TRBV6-1	TGTGCCAGCAGTGAACCGAAAGGGGAGAGAGCCAAAAACATTCAGTACTTC	CASSEPKGERAKNIQYF
TRBJ2-7	many	-	TRBV5-1	TGCGCCAGCAGGTTTGGCTACGAGCAGTACTTC	CASRFGYEQYF
TRBJ2-5	many	-	TRBV7-9	TGTGCCAGCAGCCGGGACCCCCGAGGAGGATACCAAGAGACCCAGTACTTC	CASSRDPRGGYQETQYF
TRBJ2-3	many	TRBD2	TRBV7-9	TGTGCCAGCAGCCCGATAGCGGGAGCCGATACGCAGTATTTT	CASSPIAGADTQYF
TRBJ1-1	-	TRBD1	TRBV5-6	TGTGCCAGCTCGGACAGGGGGAGCACTGAAGCTTTCTTT	CASSDRGSTEAFF
TRBJ1-4	-	TRBD1	TRBV20-1	TGCAGTGCTAGAGCCACAGGGGGGCATGAAAAACTGTTTTTT	CSARATGGHEKLFF
TRBJ1-5	many	-	TRBV30	TGTGCCTGGAGTGCCAGGGACAATCAGCCCCAGCATTTT	CAWSARDNQPQHF
TRBJ2-7	-	TRBD1	TRBV28	TGTGCCAGCAGGAGGGACAGGGTCTTGGAGCAGTACTTC	CASRRDRVLEQYF
TRBJ2-4	few	TRBD1	TRBV7-9	TGTGCCAGCAGCAACACAGGGGGTCTAGCCAAAAACATTCAGTACTTC	CASSNTGGLAKNIQYF
TRBJ2-3	many	-	TRBV9	TGTGCCAGCACGCCGACTCCTAAATTCACAGATACGCAGTATTTT	CASTPTPKFTDTQYF
TRBJ1-5	many	-	TRBV28	TGTGCCAGCAGGGAGGGGAATCAGCCCCAGCATTTT	CASREGNQPQHF
TRBJ2-3	many	-	TRBV5-1	TGCGCCAGCAGCTTACAGCTACTTAGCACAGATACGCAGTATTTT	CASSLQLLSTDTQYF
TRBJ1-1	many	-	TRBV6-2/TRBV6-3	TGTGCCAGCAGTTACCGGTGGAGAGGAGGGGGAATGGACACTGAAGCTTTCTTT	CASSYRWRGGGMDTEAFF
TRBJ2-5	many	-	TRBV28	TGTGCCAGCATCTCAGCCGCCCAAGAGACCCAGTACTTC	CASISAAQETQYF
TRBJ2-1	-	TRBD2	TRBV2	TGTGCCAGCAGTGAGGCCCGACTAGCGGGAGGAAGCAATGAGCAGTTCTTC	CASSEARLAGGSNEQFF
TRBJ1-2	-	-	TRBV18	TGTGCCAGCTCACCAGTTTTTGGGGCAAGTTCGGATGGCTACACCTTC	CASSPVFGASSDGYTF